This T cell receptor (beta chain) came from a study of metastatic and nonmetastatic thyroid tumors. About the research overall: Repertoires from malignant and benign thyroid patients were compared across blood and tumor or nodule tissue.

None of the patients had undergone any treatment ahead of thyroid surgery. CDR1 is MNHEY, CDR2 SMNVEV, per germline (reference sequence). Trimming pared 7 bases from V and 0 bases from J, leaving 9 bases between. The CDR3 spans 13 residues. Authors' analysis steps: Built for papillary thyroid cancer, a distant-metastasis classifier drew on CDR3 differences across clinicopathological groups. TCRdb re-clonotyped the PCR reads via MiXCR. These V and J calls derive from TCRdb rather than the authors' analysis. The table shows roughly 29,000 clones, with about 25% occurring only once. Whole-study findings and limits: Compared with benign nodules, malignant thyroid tumors were reported to have significantly higher TCR beta diversity in both blood and tumor.

This clone was found many times. Antigen unknown. The sequencing input was blood. The rearrangement joins TRBV27 to TRBJ1-2, with D hard to call. The sequence was obtained from a female donor with papillary thyroid cancer or a benign thyroid nodule (not recorded which). Some clones in this sample may be carry-over from other donors' samples. CDR3 sequence (DNA): TGTGCCAGCAAACCCGGAGCTAACTATGGCTACACCTTC. This gives the protein CASKPGANYGYTF.